The TCR beta chain described here comes from a study of blood T cell repertoires in COVID-19 (TCRdb year 2020). About the study as a whole: Collaborator samples came from the United States, Italy and Spain and covered acute and convalescent phases of COVID-19. The prospective study material was composed of cDNA or gDNA derived from T cells, B-cell-depleted T cells, or PBMCs. The dataset comprised deeply sampled blood TCRbeta repertoires from subjects exposed to, actively infected with, or recovered from COVID-19. The repertoires were made available in a free public database intended to serve as a resource for research on the immune response to SARS-CoV-2. The samples were drawn from the first 160 participants of the ongoing ImmuneRACE study and from over 950 subjects provided by 6 global collaborators. A de-identified subject ID, COVID-19 status, age in years and sex were almost always included in the sample metadata. HLA class I and class II types, where available, came from metadata supplied by the sample provider rather than from assay-based typing. The full study reports these points: How much clinical and demographic metadata was included differed by source and by participant, and the metadata was provided uncurated.

Details on this clone: Its antigen target is currently unknown. No much larger clone is present one base from it, and per-base qualities are unavailable.

Collaborating institutions collected whole blood in K2EDTA tubes following their own protocols. For TCRbeta analysis, collaborator samples were shipped as frozen whole blood, as isolated PBMCs, or as DNA extracted from either sample type. TCRbeta CDR3 regions were amplified from genomic DNA using the immunoSEQ Assay, a bias-controlled multiplex PCR. As for how the authors treated the data: Within the assay, amplification of reference gene primers was used to estimate how many nucleated cells each sample contained. Sequence reads were collapsed and filtered to measure the absolute abundance of every unique TCRbeta CDR3 rearrangement. Productive Simpson clonality was computed per sample as the square root of Simpson's diversity index over productive rearrangements. Sourced from immuneACCESS, this table was stored by TCRdb with only in-frame sequences that have V and J called. A share of the clones is absent; for the studies checked, an unresolved V gene accounts for under half, and the remainder has no known explanation. V and J calls plus clone size are reproduced from that table; the DNA served to infer D and trimming. The sample yields about 63,000 clones; approximately 79% were counted once. The ten largest clones add up to over 9% of the sample.

The CDR3 sequence holds 13 residues, the cysteine and phenylalanine included. Only CDR3 DNA is held: 39 bases, read in frame from base 1. Reading the germline V gene (reference sequence) gives CDR1 LNHDA and CDR2 SQIVND. Deletion took 10 bases off V and 3 bases off J, with a span of 13 bases between the germline ends. The sequenced sample consisted of peripheral blood. The V and J genes are TRBV19 and TRBJ1-5; tentative D gene TRBD1, with 6 bases matching. This clonotype was obtained from a human donor in a cohort sampled during active COVID-19. The nucleotide sequence is given as TGTGCCACCTTGACAGGACCCAATCAGCCCCAGCATTTT. It translates as CATLTGPNQPQHF.